This TCR beta chain was recovered during a study of OX40 agonist ivuxolimab in advanced cancers. On the study more broadly: The dose-escalation cohort was about 87% male, with a mean age of about 60 years, ranging about 23 to 90.

Trimming at V came to 5 bases and at J to 9 bases, leaving 7 bases not matched to a gene. The V gene's germline CDR1 is SSHAT and CDR2 FNYEAQ (reference sequence). This CDR3 contains 13 residues. Assay used: immunoSEQ multiplex PCR; TCRdb lists only in-frame clones, some missing. The data show about 55,000 clones, around three quarters seen once. Study-wide results and caveats: Clonal expansion in partial responders at 0.1-3.0 mg/kg ranked among the lowest. Expanded clones were, on average, more numerous among CD8+ T cells than CD4+. The study observed clonal expansion of CD4+ and CD8+ blood T cells by week 6 at 0.1 to 3.0 mg/kg.

Concerning this clone: The antigen remains unidentified.

The input for sequencing was CD4+ or CD8+ T cells sorted from blood, taken in a trial of the OX40 agonist ivuxolimab. This receptor was taken from an adult with an advanced solid tumor such as melanoma, head and neck, liver or kidney cancer. V and J are TRBV7-7 and TRBJ2-1; 7 bases map to TRBD1. Here the CDR3 reads CASSPRQGREQFF. The CDR3 nucleotides read TGTGCCAGCAGCCCCCGACAGGGACGTGAGCAGTTCTTC.